Detailed here is one T cell receptor beta chain. The data were taken from a study of blood T cell repertoires in COVID-19. Looked up from germline, CDR1 is SGHAT and CDR2 is FQNNGV. V lost 5 bases to trimming and J lost 2 bases; unmatched junction nucleotides: 10. The CDR3 spans 17 residues. Authors' methods: Researchers report that nucleated cell counts were estimated from reference gene primer amplification. Generated by immunoSEQ multiplex PCR, the TCRdb table keeps only in-frame clones and is missing some. That table is the source of V, J and clone size, and D and trimming were worked out from the DNA. This sample has about 80,000 clones, with roughly 87% found just once.

The chain recombines TRBV11-2 with TRBJ1-4; TRBD1 matches at 8 bases. Sequenced sample: peripheral blood. The TCR sequence derives from a man between 25 and 39 years old with acute or convalescent COVID-19. The DNA for the CDR3 is TGTGCCAGCAGCGATATAAGACAGGGGATGACTAATGAAAAACTGTTTTTT. Protein: CASSDIRQGMTNEKLFF.